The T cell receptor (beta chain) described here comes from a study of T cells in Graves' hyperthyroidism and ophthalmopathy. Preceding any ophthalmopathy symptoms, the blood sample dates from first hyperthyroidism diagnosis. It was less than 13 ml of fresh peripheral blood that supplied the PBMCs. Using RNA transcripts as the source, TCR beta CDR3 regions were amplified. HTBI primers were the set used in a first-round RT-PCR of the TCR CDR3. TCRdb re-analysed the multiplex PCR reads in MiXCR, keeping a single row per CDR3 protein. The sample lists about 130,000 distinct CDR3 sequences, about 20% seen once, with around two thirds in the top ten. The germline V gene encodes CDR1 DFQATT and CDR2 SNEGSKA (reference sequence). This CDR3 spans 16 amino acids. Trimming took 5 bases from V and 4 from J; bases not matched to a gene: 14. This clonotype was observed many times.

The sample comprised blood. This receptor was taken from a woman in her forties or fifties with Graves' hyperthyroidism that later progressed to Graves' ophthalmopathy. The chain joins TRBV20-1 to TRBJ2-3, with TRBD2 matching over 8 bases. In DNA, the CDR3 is TGCAGTGCTGAGGCTATGGTAGCGGGGTCCTCAGATACGCAGTATTTT. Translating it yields CSAEAMVAGSSDTQYF.